The clone carrying this TCR beta chain has only a few counts. As yet, its antigen is unknown. Trimming cost V 4 bases and J 7 bases; bases outside gene matches: 6. This CDR3 spans 13 amino acids. Germline V CDR1 and CDR2: SGHRS, YFSETQ. These data originate in a study of cytomegalovirus exposure and HLA in healthy donors. Whole-study findings and limits: When analyzed later, a missense DCLRE1C variant was found to be linked to TCR beta V- and J-gene trimming. Sequencing artifact likely explains a cluster of highly shared sequence variants. Based on reports, TCR beta sequences accurately predicted HLA-A and HLA-B alleles for most subjects.

The PCR ran on 60 Vbeta and 13 Jbeta primers. Libraries were prepared by immunoSEQ multiplex PCR; TCRdb keeps only in-frame clonotypes and omits some of them. Of fewer than 150,000 clones in the sample, around 76% were seen once. The chain employs TRBV5-1 and TRBJ1-2, with TRBD1 identical over 8 bases. This TCR derives from a man in his sixties in good health and CMV-seropositive. The sequenced material came from PBMCs. CDR3 protein: CASSGQGALGYTF. CDR3 nucleotides: TGCGCCAGCAGCGGGCAGGGGGCTCTTGGCTACACCTTC.